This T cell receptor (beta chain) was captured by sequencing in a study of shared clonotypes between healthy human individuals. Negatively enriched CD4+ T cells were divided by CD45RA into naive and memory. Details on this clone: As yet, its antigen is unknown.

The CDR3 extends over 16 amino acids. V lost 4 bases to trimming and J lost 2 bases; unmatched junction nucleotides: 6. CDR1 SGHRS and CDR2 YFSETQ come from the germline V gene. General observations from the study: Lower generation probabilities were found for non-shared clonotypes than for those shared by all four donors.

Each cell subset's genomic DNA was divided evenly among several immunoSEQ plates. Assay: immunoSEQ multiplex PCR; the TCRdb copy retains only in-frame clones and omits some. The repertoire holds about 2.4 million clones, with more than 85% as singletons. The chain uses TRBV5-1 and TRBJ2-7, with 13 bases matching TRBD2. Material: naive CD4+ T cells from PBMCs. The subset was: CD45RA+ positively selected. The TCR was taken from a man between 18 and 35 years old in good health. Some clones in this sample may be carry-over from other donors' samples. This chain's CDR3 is CASSLGTSGTTYEQYF. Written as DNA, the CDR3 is TGCGCCAGCAGCCTAGGGACTAGCGGGACCACCTACGAGCAGTACTTC.